The clone carrying this TCR beta chain occurred many times. The target antigen is unknown. The sample is drawn from a study of breast tumors, draining lymph nodes, adjacent tissues. The study, taken as a whole, reports: Tumor and nontumor repertoires were significantly more similar in luminal-like than in basal-like breast cancer. The lymph node origin of tumor T cells was framed as consistent with a hypothesis, not demonstrated. Tumors had less TCR diversity than lymph nodes, more than nontumor tissue. Data fit most tumor T cells coming from lymph node, expanding in tumor.

MiXCR, applied by TCRdb to the multiplex PCR reads, yields one record per CDR3 protein. The repertoire holds around 230,000 distinct CDR3 sequences, less than 35% seen once, with approximately 4% in the top ten. Axillary draining lymph nodes of breast cancer patients supplied the node samples. This CDR3 has 18 residues. CDR1 is MNHNY, CDR2 SVGAGI, per germline (reference sequence). Losses at the gene ends were 2 bases for V and 0 bases for J; bases not matched to a gene: 9. This chain uses TRBV6-6 with TRBJ1-5; 8 bases match TRBD1. Input material: axillary lymph node tissue. This receptor was identified in a female donor with breast cancer. Some clones in this sample may be carry-over from other donors' samples. The CDR3 is CASSYPDRGRHSNQPQHF. Written as DNA, the CDR3 is TGTGCCAGCAGTTACCCCGACAGGGGACGGCATAGCAATCAGCCCCAGCATTTT.